This TCR beta chain is from a study of Graves' ophthalmopathy and Graves' hyperthyroidism. For the study at large: Investigators collected peripheral blood at initial diagnosis, before any treatment was given. Regarding the study as a whole: It was with 65% to 71% sensitivity and about 72% specificity that the model predicted ophthalmopathy progression.

This clonotype was found many times. Its target is unknown. A diagnosis was made from clinical symptoms together with serum thyroxine, TRAb, thyroid ultrasound and orbital computed tomography. For repertoire sequencing, the TCR beta CDR3 regions were amplified from RNA transcripts. HTBI-primed RT-PCR formed the first round, and a multiplex PCR formed the second. TCRdb called the multiplex PCR reads again in MiXCR, with one record for every CDR3 protein. The sample has roughly 60,000 distinct CDR3 sequences, roughly half seen once. The TCR was taken from an adult woman with Graves' ophthalmopathy. Sequences were obtained from peripheral blood.

For the CDR3, the DNA is TGTGCCAGCAGCTTACTTTCCGGGCTCTATGGCTACACCTTC. Protein product: CASSLLSGLYGYTF. This chain joins TRBV11-2 and TRBJ1-2; D gene ambiguous. Trimming shortened V by 2 bases and J by 4 bases, and 11 bases separated the two germline ends. Germline CDR1 SGHAT, CDR2 FQNNGV. The CDR3 spans 14 residues.